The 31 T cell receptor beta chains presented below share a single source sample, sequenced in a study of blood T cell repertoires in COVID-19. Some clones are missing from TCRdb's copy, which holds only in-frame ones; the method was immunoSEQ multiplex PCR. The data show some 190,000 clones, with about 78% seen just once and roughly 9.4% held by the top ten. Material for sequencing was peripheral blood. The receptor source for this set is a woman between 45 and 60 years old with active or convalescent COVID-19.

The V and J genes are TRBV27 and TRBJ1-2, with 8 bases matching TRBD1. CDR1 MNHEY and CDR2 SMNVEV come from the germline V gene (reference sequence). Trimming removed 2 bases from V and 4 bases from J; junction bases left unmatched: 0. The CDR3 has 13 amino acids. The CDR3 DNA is TGTGCCAGCAGTTTAACAGGGGGCTATGGCTACACCTTC. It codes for CASSLTGGYGYTF.

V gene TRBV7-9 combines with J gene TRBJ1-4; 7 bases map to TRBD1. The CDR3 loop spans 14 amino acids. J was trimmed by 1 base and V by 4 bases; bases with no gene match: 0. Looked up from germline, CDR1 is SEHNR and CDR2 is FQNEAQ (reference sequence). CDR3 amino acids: CASSWTGTNEKLFF. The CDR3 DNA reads TGTGCCAGCAGCTGGACAGGAACTAATGAAAAACTGTTTTTT.

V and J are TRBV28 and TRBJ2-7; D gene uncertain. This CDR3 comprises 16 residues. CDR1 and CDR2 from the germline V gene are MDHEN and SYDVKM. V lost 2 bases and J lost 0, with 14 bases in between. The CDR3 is CASSLMVARTSYEQYF. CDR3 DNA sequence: TGTGCCAGCAGTTTAATGGTAGCCCGCACCTCCTACGAGCAGTACTTC.

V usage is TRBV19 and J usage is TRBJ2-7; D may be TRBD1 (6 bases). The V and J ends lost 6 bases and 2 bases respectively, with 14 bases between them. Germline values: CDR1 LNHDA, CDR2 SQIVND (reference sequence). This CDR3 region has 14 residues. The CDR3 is CASSSQGVPYEQYF. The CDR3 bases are TGTGCCAGTAGCTCACAGGGTGTCCCCTACGAGCAGTACTTC.

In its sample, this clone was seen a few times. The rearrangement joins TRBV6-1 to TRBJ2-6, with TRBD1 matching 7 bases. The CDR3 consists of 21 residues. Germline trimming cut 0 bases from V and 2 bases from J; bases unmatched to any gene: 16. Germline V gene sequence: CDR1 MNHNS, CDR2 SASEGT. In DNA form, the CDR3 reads TGTGCCAGCAGTGAAGCTAGGTCGTTTAGGGGGCGCTTTCCTGGGGCCAACGTCCTGACTTTC. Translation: CASSEARSFRGRFPGANVLTF.

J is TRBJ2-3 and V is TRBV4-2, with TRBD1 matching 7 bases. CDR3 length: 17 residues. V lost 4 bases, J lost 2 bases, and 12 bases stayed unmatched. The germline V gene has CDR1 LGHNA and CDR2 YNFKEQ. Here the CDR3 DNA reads TGTGCCAGCAGCCGACAAAATCCGGGACAGACCACAGATACGCAGTATTTT. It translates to CASSRQNPGQTTDTQYF.

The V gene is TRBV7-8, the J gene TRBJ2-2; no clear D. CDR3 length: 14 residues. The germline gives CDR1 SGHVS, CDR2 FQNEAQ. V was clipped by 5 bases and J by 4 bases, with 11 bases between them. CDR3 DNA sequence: TGTGCCAGCAGCCTACCAACGGGCACCGGGGAGCTGTTTTTT. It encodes CASSLPTGTGELFF.

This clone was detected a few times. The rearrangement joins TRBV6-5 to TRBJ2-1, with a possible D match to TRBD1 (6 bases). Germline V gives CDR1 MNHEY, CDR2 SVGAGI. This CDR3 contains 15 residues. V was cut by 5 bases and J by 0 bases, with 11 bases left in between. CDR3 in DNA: TGTGCCAGCAGTCCTGACAGGAGCTCCTACAATGAGCAGTTCTTC. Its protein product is CASSPDRSSYNEQFF.

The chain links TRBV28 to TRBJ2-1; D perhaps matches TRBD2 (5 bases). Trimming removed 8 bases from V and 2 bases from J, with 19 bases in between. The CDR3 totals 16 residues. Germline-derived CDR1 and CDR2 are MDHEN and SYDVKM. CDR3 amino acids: CASLGFEGATYNEQFF. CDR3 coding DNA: TGTGCCAGCCTCGGTTTCGAGGGCGCTACCTACAATGAGCAGTTCTTC.

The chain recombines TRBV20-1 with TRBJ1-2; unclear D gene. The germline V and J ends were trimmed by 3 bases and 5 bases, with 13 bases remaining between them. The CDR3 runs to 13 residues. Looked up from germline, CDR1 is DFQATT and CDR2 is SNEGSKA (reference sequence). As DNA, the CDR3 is TGCAGTGCTAGTTCCCCAGGCGTTTATGGCTACACCTTC. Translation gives CSASSPGVYGYTF.

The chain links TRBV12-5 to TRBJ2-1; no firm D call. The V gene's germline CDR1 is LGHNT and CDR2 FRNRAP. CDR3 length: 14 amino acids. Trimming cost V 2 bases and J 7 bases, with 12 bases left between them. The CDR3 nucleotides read TGTGCTAGTGGTTTGAATTCCGCGGAAAATGAGCAGTTCTTC. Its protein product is CASGLNSAENEQFF.

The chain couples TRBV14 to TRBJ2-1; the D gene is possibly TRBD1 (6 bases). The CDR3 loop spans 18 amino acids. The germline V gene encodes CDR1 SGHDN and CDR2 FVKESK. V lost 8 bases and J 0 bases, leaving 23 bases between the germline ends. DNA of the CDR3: TGTGCCAGCTCGGATCCAGGGGCAGGGAAAACCTCCTACAATGAGCAGTTCTTC. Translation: CASSDPGAGKTSYNEQFF.

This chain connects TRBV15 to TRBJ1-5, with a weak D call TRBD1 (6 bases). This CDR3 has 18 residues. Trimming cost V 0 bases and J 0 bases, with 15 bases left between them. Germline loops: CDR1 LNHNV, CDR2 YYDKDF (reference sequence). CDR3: CATSRDPKGGVSNQPQHF. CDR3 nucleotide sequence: TGTGCCACCAGCAGAGATCCGAAGGGGGGGGTTAGCAATCAGCCCCAGCATTTT.

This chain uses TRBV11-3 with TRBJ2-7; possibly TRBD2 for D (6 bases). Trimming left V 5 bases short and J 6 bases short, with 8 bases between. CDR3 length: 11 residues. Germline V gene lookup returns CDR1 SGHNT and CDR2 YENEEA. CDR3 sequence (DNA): TGTGCCAGCAGCAGGGGAGGCGAGCAGTACTTC. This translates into CASSRGGEQYF.

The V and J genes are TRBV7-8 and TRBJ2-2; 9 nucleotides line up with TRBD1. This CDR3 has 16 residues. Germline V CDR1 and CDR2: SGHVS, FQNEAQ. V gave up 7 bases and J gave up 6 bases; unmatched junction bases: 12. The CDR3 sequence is CASTLHRGQGAGELFF. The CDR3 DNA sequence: TGTGCCAGCACCCTACACAGGGGGCAGGGCGCCGGGGAGCTGTTTTTT.

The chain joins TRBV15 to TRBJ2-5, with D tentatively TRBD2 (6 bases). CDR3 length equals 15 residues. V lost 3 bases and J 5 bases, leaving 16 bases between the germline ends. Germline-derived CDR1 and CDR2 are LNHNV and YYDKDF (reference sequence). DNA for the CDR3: TGTGCCACCAGCAGGCAAGGAGGGCGGGCGGAGACCCAGTACTTC. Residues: CATSRQGGRAETQYF.

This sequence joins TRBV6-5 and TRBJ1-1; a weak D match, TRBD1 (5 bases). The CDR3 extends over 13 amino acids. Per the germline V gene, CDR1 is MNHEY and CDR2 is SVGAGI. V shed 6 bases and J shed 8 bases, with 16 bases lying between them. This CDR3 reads CASRSTDIKEAFF. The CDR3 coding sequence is TGTGCCAGCAGATCCACGGACATAAAAGAAGCTTTCTTT.

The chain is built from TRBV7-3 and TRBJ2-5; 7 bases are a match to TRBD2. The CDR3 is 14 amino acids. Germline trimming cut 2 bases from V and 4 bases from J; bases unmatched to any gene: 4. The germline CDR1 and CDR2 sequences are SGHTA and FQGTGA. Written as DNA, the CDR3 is TGTGCCAGCAGCTTAGCCGGGGAGGGAGAGACCCAGTACTTC. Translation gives CASSLAGEGETQYF.

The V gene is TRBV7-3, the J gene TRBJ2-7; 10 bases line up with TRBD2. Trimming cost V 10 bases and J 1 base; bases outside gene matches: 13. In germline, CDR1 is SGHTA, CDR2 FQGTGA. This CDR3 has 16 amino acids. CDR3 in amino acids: CATHSNTSGVSYEQYF. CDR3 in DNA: TGTGCCACCCACTCTAATACTAGCGGGGTATCCTACGAGCAGTACTTC.

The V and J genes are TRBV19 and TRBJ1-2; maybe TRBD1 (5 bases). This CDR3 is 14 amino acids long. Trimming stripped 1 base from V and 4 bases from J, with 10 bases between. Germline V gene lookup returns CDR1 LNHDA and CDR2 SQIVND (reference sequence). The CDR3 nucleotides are TGTGCCAGTAGTATAGTTCGGACACTCTATGGCTACACCTTC. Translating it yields CASSIVRTLYGYTF.

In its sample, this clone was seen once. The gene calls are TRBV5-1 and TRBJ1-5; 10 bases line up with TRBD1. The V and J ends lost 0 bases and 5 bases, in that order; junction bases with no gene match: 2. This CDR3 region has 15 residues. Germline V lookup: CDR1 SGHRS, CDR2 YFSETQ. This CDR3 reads CASSLDGTGDQPQHF. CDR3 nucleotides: TGCGCCAGCAGCTTGGACGGGACAGGGGATCAGCCCCAGCATTTT.

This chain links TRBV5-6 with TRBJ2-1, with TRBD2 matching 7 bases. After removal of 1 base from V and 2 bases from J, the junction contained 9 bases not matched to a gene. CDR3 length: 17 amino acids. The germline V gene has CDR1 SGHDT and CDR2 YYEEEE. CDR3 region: CASSLPWGGSTYNEQFF. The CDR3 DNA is TGTGCCAGCAGCTTGCCGTGGGGCGGGAGCACCTACAATGAGCAGTTCTTC.

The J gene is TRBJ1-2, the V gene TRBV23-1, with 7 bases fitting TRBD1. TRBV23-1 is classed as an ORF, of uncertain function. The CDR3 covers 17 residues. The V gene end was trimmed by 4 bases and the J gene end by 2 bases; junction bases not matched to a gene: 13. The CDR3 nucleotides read TGCGCCAGCAGTCGAGGAGACAGGGAGCCGCTGAACTATGGCTACACCTTC. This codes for CASSRGDREPLNYGYTF.

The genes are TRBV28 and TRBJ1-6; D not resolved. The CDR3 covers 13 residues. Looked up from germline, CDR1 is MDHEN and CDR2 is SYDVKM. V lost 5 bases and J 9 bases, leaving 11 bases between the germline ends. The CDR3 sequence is CASSPSRVSPLHF. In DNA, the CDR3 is TGTGCCAGCAGTCCCTCGAGGGTTTCACCCCTCCACTTT.

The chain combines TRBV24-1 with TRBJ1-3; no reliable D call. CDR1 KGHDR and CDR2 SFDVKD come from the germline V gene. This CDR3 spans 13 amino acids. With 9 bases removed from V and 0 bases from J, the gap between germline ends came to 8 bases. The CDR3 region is CATASASGNTIYF. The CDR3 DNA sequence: TGTGCCACCGCGAGCGCCTCTGGAAACACCATATATTTT.

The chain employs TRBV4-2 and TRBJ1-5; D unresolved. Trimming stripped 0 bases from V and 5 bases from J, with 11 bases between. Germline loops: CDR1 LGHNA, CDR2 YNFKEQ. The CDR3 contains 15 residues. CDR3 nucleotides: TGTGCCAGCAGCCAAGATCTCTCCAGTTATCAGCCCCAGCATTTT. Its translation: CASSQDLSSYQPQHF.

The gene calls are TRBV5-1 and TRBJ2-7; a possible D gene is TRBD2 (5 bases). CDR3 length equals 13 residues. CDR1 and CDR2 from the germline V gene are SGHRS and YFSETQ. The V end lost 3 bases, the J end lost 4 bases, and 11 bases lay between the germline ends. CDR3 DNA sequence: TGCGCCAGCAGCTCCGGGAATCCTTACGAGCAGTACTTC. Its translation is CASSSGNPYEQYF. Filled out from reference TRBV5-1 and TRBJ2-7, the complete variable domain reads KAGVTQTPRYLIKTRGQQVTLSCSPISGHRSVSWYQQTPGQGLQFLFEYFSETQRNKGNFPGRFSGRQFSNSRSEMNVSTLELGDSALYLCASSSGNPYEQYFGPGTRLTVT.

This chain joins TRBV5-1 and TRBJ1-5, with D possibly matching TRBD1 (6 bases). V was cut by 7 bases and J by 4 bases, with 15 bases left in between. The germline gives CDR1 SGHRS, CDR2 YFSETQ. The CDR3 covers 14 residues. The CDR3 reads CASRGQGLNQPQHF. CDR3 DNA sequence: TGCGCCAGCCGAGGGCAGGGGTTGAATCAGCCCCAGCATTTT.

The CDR3 nucleotides read TGTGCCAGCAGCCCCGACCCAGGACAGGGGCTTATGAAGCAGTACTTC. It specifies CASSPDPGQGLMKQYF. The J gene is TRBJ2-7, the V gene TRBV7-9; 9 nucleotides agree with TRBD1. The V segment lost 5 bases and the J segment 8 bases; nucleotides outside the gene matches: 16. The CDR3 spans 16 residues. CDR1 is SEHNR, CDR2 FQNEAQ, per germline (reference sequence).

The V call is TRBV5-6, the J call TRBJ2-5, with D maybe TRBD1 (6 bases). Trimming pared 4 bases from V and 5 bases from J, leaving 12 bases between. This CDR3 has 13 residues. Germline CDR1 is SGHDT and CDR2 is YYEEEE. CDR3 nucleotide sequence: TGTGCCAGCAGCCTACAGGGTAGGGAGACCCAGTACTTC. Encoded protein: CASSLQGRETQYF. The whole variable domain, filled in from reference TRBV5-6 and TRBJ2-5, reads DAGVTQSPTHLIKTRGQQVTLRCSPKSGHDTVSWYQQALGQGPQFIFQYYEEEERQRGNFPDRFSGHQFPNYSSELNVNALLLGDSALYLCASSLQGRETQYFGPGTRLLVL.

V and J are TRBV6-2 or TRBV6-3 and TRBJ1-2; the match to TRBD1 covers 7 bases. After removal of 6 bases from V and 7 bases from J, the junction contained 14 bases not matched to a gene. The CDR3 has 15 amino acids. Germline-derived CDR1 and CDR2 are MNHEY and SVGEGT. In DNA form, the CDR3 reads TGTGCCAGCAGCTGGAAACCGGGACAGAGGAGTGGCTACACCTTC. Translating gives CASSWKPGQRSGYTF.